This T cell receptor beta chain emerged from a study of cytomegalovirus exposure and HLA in healthy donors. Study details: The platform used for the approximately 120 validation repertoires matched that of the 650 to 750 first-cohort repertoires, a later analysis reported.

CDR1 and CDR2 from the germline V gene are SGHDT and YYEEEE. The CDR3 has 17 residues. V was shortened by 0 bases and J by 2 bases, with 14 bases between the two germline ends. A note on this clone: What it recognizes is unknown.

The validation cohort, a group of roughly 120 subjects, included the donors and was separate from the roughly 700-subject first cohort. Here immunoSEQ multiplex PCR was the method, and the copy in TCRdb shows in-frame clones only, minus some. Of some 90,000 clones in the sample, about 96% were seen once. Findings and caveats of the study: Cytomegalovirus-associated TCR beta chains were listed, numbering around 150. The dataset shows that most TCR sequences were rare, while some public TCRs occurred in many donors.

Sequenced sample: PBMCs. This TCR was recovered from a man younger than 35 in good health and CMV-seronegative. The J gene is TRBJ2-2, the V gene TRBV5-6, with D possibly being TRBD1 (5 bases). CDR3 loop: CASSLGSSRVNTGELFF. DNA for the CDR3: TGTGCCAGCAGCTTGGGGTCGTCCAGGGTCAACACCGGGGAGCTGTTTTTT.